This is a list of T cell receptor beta chains from one sample in a study of identical twins. TCRdb analysed the 5' RACE reads with MiXCR anew, one entry per CDR3 protein. The data show 1.5 million to 2 million distinct CDR3 sequences, about 32% seen once. Sequenced: cord blood. The source is a newborn girl in good health. Both conserved end residues are part of each CDR3. D genes are given only for firm matches. Clone sizes are given selectively: once, few, many, or a class where the clone is expanded.

DNA: TGTGCCAGCAGTTACGCCGCCTCTAGCGGGGGGATCTACGAGCAGTACTTC
CDR3: CASSYAASSGGIYEQYF
J: TRBJ2-7
V: TRBV6-2/TRBV6-3
size: once
D: TRBD2

DNA: TGCAGTGCTAGACGACAGAGGAATGAGCAGTTCTTC
CDR3: CSARRQRNEQFF
J: TRBJ2-1
V: TRBV20-1
size: NA
D: NA

DNA: TGTGCCTGGAGTGTACATGGGGCCCTCAATGAGCAGTACTTC
CDR3: CAWSVHGALNEQYF
J: TRBJ2-7
V: TRBV30
size: NA
D: NA

DNA: TGCGCCAGCAGCCTAGACGGACCCTTCGGCTATGGCTACACCTTC
CDR3: CASSLDGPFGYGYTF
J: TRBJ1-2
V: TRBV5-1
size: many
D: NA

DNA: TGCAGCGTTGGGGGTACAGGGTTCAACTATGGCTACACCTTC
CDR3: CSVGGTGFNYGYTF
J: TRBJ1-2
V: TRBV29-1
size: NA
D: NA

DNA: TGCAGTGCTAGAGCTTTTTATGGCTACACCTTC
CDR3: CSARAFYGYTF
J: TRBJ1-2
V: TRBV20-1
size: NA
D: NA

DNA: TGCGCCAGCAGCTCGTTGGTAGTTGGGGGGTTCAGCTCCTACAATGAGCAGTACTTC
CDR3: CASSSLVVGGFSSYNEQYF
J: TRBJ2-7
V: TRBV5-1
size: NA
D: NA

DNA: TGTGCCAGCAGCTATGGCTGGTCTTCCGGGACGGGTTACGAGCAGTACTTC
CDR3: CASSYGWSSGTGYEQYF
J: TRBJ2-7
V: TRBV3-1
size: many
D: NA

DNA: TGTGCCATAGCCACCCGGGGGGCTAACTATGGCTACACCTTC
CDR3: CAIATRGANYGYTF
J: TRBJ1-2
V: TRBV10-3
size: NA
D: NA

DNA: TGTGCCAGCAGTGAATTCGGCAGGGTAGGAGCTTTCTTT
CDR3: CASSEFGRVGAFF
J: TRBJ1-1
V: TRBV25-1
size: few
D: NA

DNA: TGCAGTGCTAGGGGACTAGGGGCAGCCCCTTACGAGCAGTACTTC
CDR3: CSARGLGAAPYEQYF
J: TRBJ2-7
V: TRBV20-1
size: NA
D: TRBD2

DNA: TGTGCCAGCAGCGTCCAGACAGGGAGCTCTGGAAACACCATATATTTT
CDR3: CASSVQTGSSGNTIYF
J: TRBJ1-3
V: TRBV7-9
size: NA
D: TRBD1

DNA: TGTGCTAGTGGTCTTTTTACGGGGGGCTATAACACCGGGGAGCTGTTTTTT
CDR3: CASGLFTGGYNTGELFF
J: TRBJ2-2
V: TRBV12-5
size: NA
D: NA

DNA: TGTGCCAGCTCACGCGCATTCCGGGGGGCGCTTGACTATGGCTACACCTTC
CDR3: CASSRAFRGALDYGYTF
J: TRBJ1-2
V: TRBV18
size: NA
D: NA

DNA: TGTGCCAGCCTCCCTGCGGGAGGCTCCTACAATGAGCAGTTCTTC
CDR3: CASLPAGGSYNEQFF
J: TRBJ2-1
V: TRBV28
size: NA
D: TRBD2

DNA: TGTGCCAGCAGCTTAGCGAAGGCTCAGCCCCAGCATTTT
CDR3: CASSLAKAQPQHF
J: TRBJ1-5
V: TRBV7-2
size: few
D: NA

DNA: TGCAGTGCTACCTGGACTAGCGGGATTTCTAACTACGAGCAGTACTTC
CDR3: CSATWTSGISNYEQYF
J: TRBJ2-7
V: TRBV20-1
size: NA
D: TRBD2

DNA: TGTGCCAGCAGCCCCCGAGCGGGGGGCACTTACAATGAGCAGTTCTTC
CDR3: CASSPRAGGTYNEQFF
J: TRBJ2-1
V: TRBV13
size: NA
D: TRBD2

DNA: TGCGCCAGCAGCTTGGACTGGGCGGGTACCCAGTACTTC
CDR3: CASSLDWAGTQYF
J: TRBJ2-5
V: TRBV5-1
size: few
D: NA

DNA: TGTGCCAGCAGTTTAAGCGCAATAGCGGGCCCGCCAGATACGCAGTATTTT
CDR3: CASSLSAIAGPPDTQYF
J: TRBJ2-3
V: TRBV12-3/TRBV12-4
size: NA
D: TRBD2

DNA: TGTGCCAGCAGGACGACGGCAACTAATGAAAAACTGTTTTTT
CDR3: CASRTTATNEKLFF
J: TRBJ1-4
V: TRBV7-9
size: NA
D: NA

DNA: TGTGCCAGCAGACAAGACAGGGAGAGTCAGCCCCAGCATTTT
CDR3: CASRQDRESQPQHF
J: TRBJ1-5
V: TRBV27
size: few
D: TRBD1

DNA: TGCGCCAGCAGCTTACAGGGGGTAGAAGGCTACACCTTC
CDR3: CASSLQGVEGYTF
J: TRBJ1-2
V: TRBV5-1
size: NA
D: TRBD1

DNA: TGCAGTGCTCAAATCAGGACTAGTAACAATGAGCAGTTCTTC
CDR3: CSAQIRTSNNEQFF
J: TRBJ2-1
V: TRBV20-1
size: few
D: TRBD2

DNA: TGTGCCAGCAGCGGAATCGAGCAGTACTTC
CDR3: CASSGIEQYF
J: TRBJ2-7
V: TRBV2
size: NA
D: NA

DNA: TGTGCCAGCAGTGAAAGGCAGGTTGGATCACCCCTCCACTTT
CDR3: CASSERQVGSPLHF
J: TRBJ1-6
V: TRBV6-1
size: NA
D: NA

DNA: TGTGCCAGCATCCCGGGACAGGGGGGCACAGATACGCAGTATTTT
CDR3: CASIPGQGGTDTQYF
J: TRBJ2-3
V: TRBV7-9
size: few
D: TRBD1

DNA: TGTGCCAGCTCCGGCCTACGGGAATACGAGCAGTACTTC
CDR3: CASSGLREYEQYF
J: TRBJ2-7
V: TRBV18
size: few
D: NA

DNA: TGTGCCAGCAGTACCATCGACAGGGCAGGAGCTTTCTTT
CDR3: CASSTIDRAGAFF
J: TRBJ1-1
V: TRBV28
size: NA
D: TRBD1

DNA: TGTGCCAGCAGTTTCCGAAGCGGGAGAGGGGCCTACGAGCAGTACTTC
CDR3: CASSFRSGRGAYEQYF
J: TRBJ2-7
V: TRBV28
size: NA
D: TRBD2

DNA: TGTGCTAGTGGTTTTCCCGGACAGAGTAATGAAAAACTGTTTTTT
CDR3: CASGFPGQSNEKLFF
J: TRBJ1-4
V: TRBV12-5
size: NA
D: NA

DNA: TGTGCCAGCAGCTTAGAGACTAGCGGGACCATAGGGCAGTACTTC
CDR3: CASSLETSGTIGQYF
J: TRBJ2-5
V: TRBV7-2
size: NA
D: TRBD2

DNA: TGCAGTGCTGCCCGGACGACAGGGGTAGGCTACACCTTC
CDR3: CSAARTTGVGYTF
J: TRBJ1-2
V: TRBV20-1
size: NA
D: TRBD1

DNA: TGTGCCAGCATCTTAAAGGGGAGTAATCAGCCCCAGCATTTT
CDR3: CASILKGSNQPQHF
J: TRBJ1-5
V: TRBV7-9
size: NA
D: NA

DNA: TGTGCCAGCAGCCAAGCACCAGGGCTCTCCTACGAGCAGTACTTC
CDR3: CASSQAPGLSYEQYF
J: TRBJ2-7
V: TRBV14
size: NA
D: NA

DNA: TGTGCCAGCAGTTTAAAGGGGTACAATGAGCAGTTCTTC
CDR3: CASSLKGYNEQFF
J: TRBJ2-1
V: TRBV28
size: many
D: NA

DNA: TGTGCCAGCAGCTTGGCCCTCACGGATAGCAATCAGCCCCAGCATTTT
CDR3: CASSLALTDSNQPQHF
J: TRBJ1-5
V: TRBV5-5
size: NA
D: NA

DNA: TGTGCCAGCAGTCTTCCTACAGGGGTAGAGACCCAGTACTTC
CDR3: CASSLPTGVETQYF
J: TRBJ2-5
V: TRBV25-1
size: many
D: TRBD1

DNA: TGTGCCAGCAGTTTAGCCTCGACAGGGGGGAACTATGGCTACACCTTC
CDR3: CASSLASTGGNYGYTF
J: TRBJ1-2
V: TRBV27
size: NA
D: TRBD1

DNA: TGTGCCAGCAGTCCCTGGTACTCTGGGGCCAACGTCCTGACTTTC
CDR3: CASSPWYSGANVLTF
J: TRBJ2-6
V: TRBV27
size: few
D: NA

DNA: TGCGCCAGCAGCCAAGATAGCGGGGATGGGGCAGATACGCAGTATTTT
CDR3: CASSQDSGDGADTQYF
J: TRBJ2-3
V: TRBV4-1
size: few
D: TRBD2

DNA: TGTGCCAGCAGCATCGGACAGGGGGCGCGAACCTCCTACAATGAGCAGTTCTTC
CDR3: CASSIGQGARTSYNEQFF
J: TRBJ2-1
V: TRBV3-1
size: NA
D: TRBD1

DNA: TGCAGTGCTAGAGATCGGGACAGGCCCGTAGCTTTCTTT
CDR3: CSARDRDRPVAFF
J: TRBJ1-1
V: TRBV20-1
size: NA
D: TRBD1

DNA: TGTGCCAGCAGTTACTCGGGGGCGGCGCAAGGGACGCAGTATTTT
CDR3: CASSYSGAAQGTQYF
J: TRBJ2-3
V: TRBV6-2/TRBV6-3
size: few
D: NA